The rows below give T cell receptor beta chains drawn from one sample of a study of beta chain features in type 1 diabetes. Repertoires were generated with immunoSEQ multiplex PCR, while TCRdb's copy carries only in-frame clones and drops some. The table lists about 53,000 clones, roughly 63% of them singletons. Sequencing was done on a sample of stem cell memory CD4+ T cells from blood. These TCRs come from a woman younger than 45 with type 1 diabetes. CDR3s include the opening cysteine and the closing phenylalanine or tryptophan. The D gene is left open where the match is weak. The size of a clone is reported for some rows only, either as once, few or many, or as a class for expanded clones.

j_call | v_call | clone_size | d_call | cdr3_aa | cdr3_nt
TRBJ2-1 | TRBV21-1 | . | . | CASREPLPLAGNNEQFF | TGTGCCAGCAGAGAACCCCTCCCACTAGCGGGAAACAATGAGCAGTTCTTC
TRBJ1-1 | TRBV5-1 | . | . | CASSLGQITEAFF | TGCGCCAGCAGCTTGGGGCAGATCACTGAAGCTTTCTTT
TRBJ2-1 | TRBV7-9 | . | . | CASSGGTDNEQFF | TGTGCCAGCAGCGGGGGGACAGACAATGAGCAGTTCTTC
TRBJ2-3 | TRBV19 | . | . | CASMVSGPTDTQYF | TGTGCCAGTATGGTAAGCGGTCCCACAGATACGCAGTATTTT
TRBJ2-7 | TRBV19 | once | . | CASSAQGYEQYF | TGTGCCAGTAGTGCACAGGGCTACGAGCAGTACTTC
TRBJ1-2 | TRBV28 | . | . | CASSLGGGSHAYGYTF | TGTGCCAGCAGTTTAGGAGGCGGGTCTCATGCCTATGGCTACACCTTC
TRBJ2-3 | TRBV29-1 | few | TRBD1 | CSVLTGTASTDTQYF | TGCAGCGTTCTCACCGGGACAGCGAGCACAGATACGCAGTATTTT
TRBJ1-3 | TRBV7-7 | . | TRBD1 | CASSPEQGAVSGNTIYF | TGTGCTAGCAGCCCCGAACAGGGGGCGGTTTCTGGAAACACCATATATTTT
TRBJ2-6 | TRBV18 | . | TRBD1 | CASSPPSITGGTGANVLTF | TGTGCCAGCTCACCACCGAGTATCACAGGGGGCACTGGGGCCAACGTCCTGACTTTC
TRBJ2-7 | TRBV7-9 | few | . | CASTPGQGGSYEQYF | TGTGCCAGCACTCCTGGTCAGGGGGGCTCCTACGAGCAGTACTTC
TRBJ1-2 | TRBV4-2 | . | TRBD1 | CASRLQGADGYTF | TGTGCCAGCAGGTTACAGGGGGCCGATGGCTACACCTTC
TRBJ2-4 | TRBV13 | few | TRBD2 | CASSLGLAPGSIQYF | TGTGCCAGCAGCTTAGGACTAGCGCCGGGAAGCATTCAGTACTTC
TRBJ2-7 | TRBV27 | . | TRBD1 | CASSPTIQGLSYEQYF | TGTGCCAGCAGTCCAACGATACAGGGGCTCTCCTACGAGCAGTACTTC
TRBJ1-3 | TRBV18 | . | . | CASSSLDGASGNTIYF | TGTGCCAGCTCATCTCTTGACGGAGCCTCTGGAAACACCATATATTTT
TRBJ1-4 | TRBV7-9 | . | TRBD1 | CASTTGANEKLFF | TGTGCCAGCACCACAGGGGCGAATGAAAAACTGTTTTTT
TRBJ2-7 | TRBV30 | . | . | CAWSYSFEQYF | TGTGCCTGGAGCTATTCCTTCGAGCAGTACTTC
TRBJ1-2 | TRBV18 | . | TRBD1 | CASSMAQGVQLFYGYTF | TGTGCCAGCTCAATGGCGCAGGGGGTTCAACTCTTCTATGGCTACACCTTC
TRBJ2-1 | TRBV4-1 | . | . | CASSQDSGGYNEQFF | TGCGCCAGCAGCCAGGATAGCGGAGGATACAATGAGCAGTTCTTC
TRBJ2-3 | TRBV5-4 | few | . | CASSLGYYTQYF | TGTGCCAGCAGCTTGGGCTACTATACGCAGTATTTT
TRBJ2-7 | TRBV2 | . | TRBD1 | CASTDGQGSYEQYF | TGTGCCAGCACTGACGGACAGGGGAGCTACGAGCAGTACTTC
TRBJ2-7 | TRBV29-1 | . | . | CSVRRDSSGEQYF | TGCAGCGTTCGGAGGGATTCAAGCGGCGAGCAGTACTTC
TRBJ2-1 | TRBV27 | few | TRBD2 | CASSSPMYRLAGLNEQFF | TGTGCCAGCAGTTCCCCAATGTATCGACTAGCGGGTCTCAATGAGCAGTTCTTC
TRBJ1-1 | TRBV5-4 | . | . | CASRQDSTNTEAFF | TGTGCCAGCAGGCAGGACAGTACGAACACTGAAGCTTTCTTT
TRBJ1-1 | TRBV25-1 | . | . | CASTPSLGGTEAFF | TGTGCCAGCACTCCGAGTCTGGGAGGGACTGAAGCTTTCTTT
TRBJ2-1 | TRBV5-1 | few | . | CASSEAGGLAGGNEQFF | TGCGCCAGCAGCGAGGCTGGAGGGTTAGCTGGTGGAAATGAGCAGTTCTTC
TRBJ1-1 | TRBV9 | . | TRBD1 | CASSVTSGQGGTEAFF | TGTGCCAGCAGCGTGACTTCAGGACAGGGGGGAACTGAAGCTTTCTTT
TRBJ1-5 | TRBV19 | . | . | CASSIDPPSVGDQHF | TGTGCCAGTAGTATAGACCCCCCTTCAGTTGGAGACCAGCATTTT
TRBJ2-1 | TRBV7-9 | few | TRBD2 | CASRFSGSSDEQFF | TGTGCCAGCAGATTTAGCGGGAGTTCGGATGAGCAGTTCTTC
TRBJ2-1 | TRBV6-1 | . | TRBD1 | CASSASTGVNEQFF | TGTGCCAGCAGTGCTAGTACAGGGGTAAATGAGCAGTTCTTC
TRBJ1-5 | TRBV7-3 | . | TRBD1 | CASSGTGGQPQHF | TGTGCCAGCAGCGGAACAGGGGGTCAGCCCCAGCATTTT
TRBJ2-3 | TRBV9 | . | . | CASSDFSSSRSTDTQYF | TGTGCCAGCAGCGACTTCTCTAGCAGCCGATCCACAGATACGCAGTATTTT
TRBJ2-3 | TRBV5-1 | once | TRBD2 | CASSLALAGSTDTQYF | TGCGCCAGCAGCTTGGCACTAGCGGGGAGCACAGATACGCAGTATTTT
TRBJ2-4 | TRBV10-3 | few | . | CAISESREPDIQYF | TGTGCCATCAGTGAGTCGAGGGAGCCGGACATTCAGTACTTC
TRBJ2-3 | TRBV5-1 | . | TRBD2 | CASSFGLAFHLTQYF | TGCGCCAGCAGCTTTGGACTAGCATTCCATCTTACGCAGTATTTT
TRBJ2-3 | TRBV30 | . | TRBD2 | CAWSALAGAYTQYF | TGTGCCTGGAGCGCGCTAGCGGGAGCCTATACGCAGTATTTT
TRBJ2-2 | TRBV29-1 | . | TRBD1 | CSVGRQGTGGELFF | TGCAGCGTCGGGAGACAGGGGACGGGCGGGGAGCTGTTTTTT
TRBJ2-5 | TRBV11-3 | . | . | CASSLDRGRQETQYF | TGTGCCAGCAGCTTAGACAGGGGACGCCAAGAGACCCAGTACTTC
TRBJ1-1 | TRBV30 | . | TRBD1 | CAWNPSTGRNTEAFF | TGTGCCTGGAATCCCTCGACAGGGAGGAACACTGAAGCTTTCTTT
TRBJ1-2 | TRBV5-1 | . | . | CASSLESTDYGYTF | TGCGCCAGCAGCTTGGAATCGACAGATTATGGCTACACCTTC
TRBJ2-1 | TRBV25-1 | . | TRBD2 | CASTGTVVTSGGRGEQFF | TGTGCCAGTACCGGGACAGTGGTGACTAGCGGGGGGAGGGGCGAGCAGTTCTTC
TRBJ2-5 | TRBV5-1 | . | . | CASRDTPQETQYF | TGCGCCAGCAGAGACACCCCCCAAGAGACCCAGTACTTC
TRBJ1-2 | TRBV6-5 | . | . | CASSSGGEANYGYTF | TGTGCCAGCAGTTCCGGCGGGGAGGCTAACTATGGCTACACCTTC
TRBJ2-1 | TRBV30 | . | TRBD1 | CAWDRVYNEQFF | TGTGCCTGGGACAGGGTGTACAATGAGCAGTTCTTC
TRBJ2-3 | TRBV2 | . | . | CASSERRASTDTQYF | TGTGCCAGCAGTGAACGTCGCGCCAGCACAGATACGCAGTATTTT
TRBJ2-3 | TRBV5-4 | . | TRBD1 | CASSPPPGQGGETTDTQYF | TGTGCCAGCAGCCCACCGCCGGGACAGGGAGGGGAAACCACAGATACGCAGTATTTT
TRBJ2-1 | TRBV11-2 | . | . | CASSLLGHSSYNEQFF | TGTGCCAGCAGCCTACTGGGACATAGCTCCTACAATGAGCAGTTCTTC
TRBJ2-5 | TRBV7-7 | . | . | CASSPDRGETQYF | TGTGCTAGCAGCCCCGACCGGGGAGAGACCCAGTACTTC
TRBJ1-2 | TRBV29-1 | . | . | CSATTLSDSSAKENGYTF | TGCAGCGCTACTACCTTATCCGATTCATCCGCGAAAGAGAATGGCTACACCTTC
TRBJ2-3 | TRBV11-3 | . | . | CASSLSDTQYF | TGTGCCAGCAGCTTATCGGATACGCAGTATTTT
TRBJ2-2 | TRBV19 | . | TRBD2 | CASSMGGRRTGELFF | TGTGCCAGTAGTATGGGCGGGAGACGCACCGGGGAGCTGTTTTTT
TRBJ1-2 | TRBV6-1 | . | TRBD1 | CASSAGGNYGYTF | TGTGCCAGCAGTGCAGGGGGTAACTATGGCTACACCTTC
TRBJ2-1 | TRBV2 | . | TRBD2 | CASQLAGGPSEQFF | TGTGCCAGCCAACTAGCGGGAGGGCCGAGTGAGCAGTTCTTC
TRBJ1-3 | TRBV4-1 | . | . | CASSQPTGNSGNTIYF | TGCGCCAGCAGCCAACCCACCGGGAACTCTGGAAACACCATATATTTT
TRBJ1-1 | TRBV5-1 | . | TRBD1 | CASSLDPTGGTEAFF | TGCGCCAGCAGCTTGGACCCGACAGGGGGCACTGAAGCTTTCTTT
TRBJ2-7 | TRBV7-8 | . | . | CASSLDSQGKYF | TGTGCCAGCAGCTTAGATTCGCAGGGGAAGTACTTC